This T cell receptor beta chain emerged from a study of tumor-infiltrating lymphocytes in localized non-small cell lung cancer. Study summary: Some samples were collected after neoadjuvant chemotherapy; smokers, never-smokers and several histologies were included. Tumor tissue and non-adjacent uninvolved lung came from each patient.

Overall study findings and caveats: Only some patients had TCR sequencing, depending on available tissue. Technical variation could not be separated from intratumor heterogeneity here.

Sequencing used immunoSEQ multiplex PCR; TCRdb keeps in-frame clones, though not all of them. The sample lists approximately 9,000 clones, roughly four fifths occurring once. Comments on this clone: Its antigen is as yet unknown.

This sequence was found in a human donor with non-small cell lung cancer. The source material was uninvolved lung tissue not adjacent to the tumor.

The CDR3: CASSALLWNYGYTF. The CDR3 DNA is TGTGCCAGCAGTGCACTCCTTTGGAACTATGGCTACACCTTC. The rearrangement joins TRBV28 to TRBJ1-2; no clear D gene. Germline V gives CDR1 MDHEN, CDR2 SYDVKM. This CDR3 contains 14 residues. Trimming took 5 bases from V and 2 from J, leaving 12 bases between them.